Here is one T cell receptor beta chain with its context. Methods used by the authors: The authors estimated nucleated cell counts from reference gene primer amplification. The table came from immunoSEQ multiplex PCR; TCRdb's copy has only in-frame clones and leaves some out. V and J calls and clone size come straight from that table; D and trimming were deduced from the DNA. The data contain over 75,000 clones, over 70% of them singletons. This entry belongs to a study of blood T cell repertoires in COVID-19. On the study more broadly: The analysed material was cDNA or gDNA that came from T cells, B-cell-depleted T cells, or PBMCs.

V lost 1 base and J lost 4; bases outside the gene matches: 5. Germline-derived CDR1 and CDR2 are LGHNA and YNFKEQ. CDR3 size: 15 residues. This clonotype was sampled from a man aged 50 to 60 who had recovered from COVID-19. V usage is TRBV4-2 and J usage is TRBJ2-5; 8 nucleotides match TRBD2. The sample taken for sequencing was peripheral blood. CDR3 amino acids: CASSQAYTSGETQYF. The CDR3 DNA sequence: TGTGCCAGCAGCCAAGCATACACTAGCGGAGAGACCCAGTACTTC.